The rows below give T cell receptor beta chains drawn from one sample of a study of Graves' ophthalmopathy and Graves' hyperthyroidism. TCRdb passed the multiplex PCR reads through MiXCR, listing each CDR3 protein once. The table lists some 150,000 distinct CDR3 sequences, 35% to 50% of them singletons, with 7.5% to 10% in the top ten. Sequences were obtained from peripheral blood. The receptor source for this set is a man aged 25-45 years with Graves' ophthalmopathy. Each CDR3 is given with its conserved first and last residue.

v_call	cdr3_aa
TRBV7-2	CASSLVATSWAYF
TRBV7-6	CASTTGETQYF
TRBV15	CATSLGASYEQYF
TRBV4-3	CASSQEDGSGTQETQYF
TRBV9	CASSVRTGASGELFF
TRBV28	CASSLAGGPLEQYF
TRBV19	CASSIWGGSFSNQPQHF
TRBV4-1	CASSQELAGAGEQYF
TRBV11-1	CASSGLAGVDDTQYF
TRBV6-5	CASSYSTGYGYTF
TRBV12-3/TRBV12-4	CASSFPDHRGRLDTEAFF
TRBV11-2	CASSLLAGAGEQYF
TRBV12-3/TRBV12-4	CASSNGGSQETQYF
TRBV29-1	CSVWAGDRYGYTF